This T cell receptor beta chain originates from a study of blood T cell repertoires in COVID-19. This CDR3 contains 15 residues. The germline V gene encodes CDR1 SGHAT and CDR2 FQNNGV. V was trimmed by 5 bases and J by 3 bases, leaving 16 bases between them. How the authors handled the data: Estimated nucleated cell counts came from reference gene primer amplification. Sequencing was performed with immunoSEQ multiplex PCR; in TCRdb, only in-frame clones are kept and a portion is missing. Clonal size and the V and J genes are those of that table, whereas D and trimming came from the DNA. This table holds tens of thousands of clones, around 89% found once.

This sequence originates from a human donor in a cohort sampled during active COVID-19. Sample: peripheral blood. The chain joins TRBV11-2 to TRBJ1-1; D may be TRBD1 (5 bases). CDR3 in amino acids: CASSPTWGVDTEAFF. DNA of the CDR3: TGTGCCAGCAGCCCCACTTGGGGGGTGGACACTGAAGCTTTCTTT.